The present T cell receptor (beta chain) was sequenced within a study of blood T cell repertoires in COVID-19. Measured with immunoSEQ multiplex PCR; TCRdb has only the in-frame clones, and not every one. The sample has roughly 71,000 clones, approximately 85% seen once. Trimming removed 5 bases at V and 4 bases at J, with 14 bases between. Germline V lookup: CDR1 MNHEY, CDR2 SMNVEV (reference sequence). This CDR3 region has 14 residues. The chain has TRBV27 and TRBJ1-2; possible D gene TRBD1, 5 bases. Sequenced: peripheral blood. The receptor comes from a man in his forties or fifties with acute or convalescent COVID-19. Written as DNA, the CDR3 is TGTGCCAGCAGTCGCAATAGGACACCCTATGGCTACACCTTC. It specifies CASSRNRTPYGYTF.